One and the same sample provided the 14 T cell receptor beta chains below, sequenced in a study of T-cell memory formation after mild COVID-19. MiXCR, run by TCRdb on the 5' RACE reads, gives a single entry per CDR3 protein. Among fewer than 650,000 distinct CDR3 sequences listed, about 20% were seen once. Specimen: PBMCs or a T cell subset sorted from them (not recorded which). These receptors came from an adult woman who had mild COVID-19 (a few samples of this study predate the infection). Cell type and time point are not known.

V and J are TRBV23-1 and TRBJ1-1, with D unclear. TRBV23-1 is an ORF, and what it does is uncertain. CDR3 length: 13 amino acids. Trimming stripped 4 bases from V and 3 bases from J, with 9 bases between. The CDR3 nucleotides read TGCGCCAGCAGTCCAGACATCTACACTGAAGCTTTCTTT. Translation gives CASSPDIYTEAFF.

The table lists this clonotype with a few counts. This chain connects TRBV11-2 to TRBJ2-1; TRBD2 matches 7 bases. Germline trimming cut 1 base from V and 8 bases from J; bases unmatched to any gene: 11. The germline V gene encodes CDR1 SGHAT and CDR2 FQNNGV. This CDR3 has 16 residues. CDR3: CASSLAASGGIYEQFF. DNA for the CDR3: TGTGCCAGCAGCTTAGCGGCTAGCGGAGGTATTTATGAGCAGTTCTTC. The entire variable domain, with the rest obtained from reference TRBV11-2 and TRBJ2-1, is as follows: EAGVAQSPRYKIIEKRQSVAFWCNPISGHATLYWYQQILGQGPKLLIQFQNNGVVDDSQLPKDRFSAERLKGVDSTLKIQPAKLEDSAVYLCASSLAASGGIYEQFFGPGTRLTVL.

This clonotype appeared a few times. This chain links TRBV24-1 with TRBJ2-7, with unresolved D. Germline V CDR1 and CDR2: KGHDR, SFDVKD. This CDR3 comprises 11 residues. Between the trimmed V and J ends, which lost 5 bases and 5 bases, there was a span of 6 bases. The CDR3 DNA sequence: TGTGCCACCAGTGTTGGGAACGAGCAGTACTTC. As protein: CATSVGNEQYF.

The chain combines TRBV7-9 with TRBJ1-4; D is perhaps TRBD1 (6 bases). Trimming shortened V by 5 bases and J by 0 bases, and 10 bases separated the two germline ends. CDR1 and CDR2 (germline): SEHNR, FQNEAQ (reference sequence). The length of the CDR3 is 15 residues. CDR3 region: CASSTRQATNEKLFF. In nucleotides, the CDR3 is TGTGCCAGCAGCACCCGACAGGCAACTAATGAAAAACTGTTTTTT.

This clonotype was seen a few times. CDR3 region: CASSLSASGTQETQYF. The CDR3 nucleotides are TGTGCCAGCAGCTTGTCGGCTAGCGGGACCCAAGAGACCCAGTACTTC. This rearrangement joins TRBV5-4 to TRBJ2-5, with 9 bases that match TRBD2. V shed 1 base and J 1 base; nucleotides not matched to a gene: 5. The CDR3 extends over 16 amino acids. From germline, CDR1 is SGHNT and CDR2 YYREEE (reference sequence).

The CDR3 loop reads CASRGLGGNTEAFF. In nucleotides, the CDR3 is TGCGCCAGCAGAGGGCTGGGAGGAAACACTGAAGCTTTCTTT. The chain has TRBV5-1 and TRBJ1-1, with D unresolved. The CDR3 runs 14 residues. From germline, CDR1 is SGHRS and CDR2 YFSETQ. Trimming pared 5 bases from V and 2 bases from J, leaving 13 bases between.

The CDR3 spells CASRFLPTGRATRHEQYF. CDR3 coding DNA: TGTGCAAGTCGCTTCCTGCCCACCGGGAGGGCGACAAGGCACGAGCAGTACTTC. The chain couples TRBV12-2 to TRBJ2-7; the table's TRBD2 call for D was not verified on the DNA. TRBV12-2 is shown as a pseudogene. This CDR3 comprises 18 residues.

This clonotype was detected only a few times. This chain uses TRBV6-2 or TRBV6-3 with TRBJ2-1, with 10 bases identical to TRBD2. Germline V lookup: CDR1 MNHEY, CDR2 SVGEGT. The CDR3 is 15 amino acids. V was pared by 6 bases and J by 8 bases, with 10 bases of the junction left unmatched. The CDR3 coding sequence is TGTGCCAGCAGGGGGGTAGCGGGAGGCCCCCATGAGCAGTTCTTC. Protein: CASRGVAGGPHEQFF.

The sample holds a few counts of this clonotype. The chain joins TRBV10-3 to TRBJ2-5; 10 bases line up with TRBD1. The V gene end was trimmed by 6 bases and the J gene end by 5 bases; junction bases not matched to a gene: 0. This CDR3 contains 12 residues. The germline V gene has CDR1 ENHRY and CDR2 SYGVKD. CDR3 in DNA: TGTGCCATCAGGGGACAGGGGGAGACCCAGTACTTC. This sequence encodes CAIRGQGETQYF.

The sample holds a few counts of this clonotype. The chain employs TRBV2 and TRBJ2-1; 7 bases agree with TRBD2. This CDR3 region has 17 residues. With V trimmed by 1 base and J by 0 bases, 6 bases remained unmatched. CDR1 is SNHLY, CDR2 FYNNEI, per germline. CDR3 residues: CASSEGFSGYSYNEQFF. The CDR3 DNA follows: TGTGCCAGCAGTGAAGGGTTTAGCGGGTACTCCTACAATGAGCAGTTCTTC.

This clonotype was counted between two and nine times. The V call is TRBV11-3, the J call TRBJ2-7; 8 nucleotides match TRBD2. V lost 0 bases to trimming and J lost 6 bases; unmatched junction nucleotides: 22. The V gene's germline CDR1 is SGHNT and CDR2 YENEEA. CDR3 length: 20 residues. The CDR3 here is CASSLDGGKREILPWREQYF. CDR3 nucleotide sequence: TGTGCCAGCAGCTTAGATGGGGGCAAGCGGGAGATATTACCGTGGCGCGAGCAGTACTTC.

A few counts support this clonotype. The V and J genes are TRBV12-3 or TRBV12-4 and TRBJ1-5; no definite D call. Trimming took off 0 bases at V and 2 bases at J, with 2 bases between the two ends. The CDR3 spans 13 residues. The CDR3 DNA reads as TGTGCCAGCAGTTTAGCGCGCAATCAGCCCCAGCATTTT. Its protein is CASSLARNQPQHF.

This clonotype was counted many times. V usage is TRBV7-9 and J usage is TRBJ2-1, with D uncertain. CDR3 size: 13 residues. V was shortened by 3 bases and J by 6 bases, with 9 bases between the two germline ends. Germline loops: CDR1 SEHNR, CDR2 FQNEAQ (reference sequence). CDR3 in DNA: TGTGCCAGCAGCTTCGGAGAGTTCAATGAGCAGTTCTTC. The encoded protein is CASSFGEFNEQFF.

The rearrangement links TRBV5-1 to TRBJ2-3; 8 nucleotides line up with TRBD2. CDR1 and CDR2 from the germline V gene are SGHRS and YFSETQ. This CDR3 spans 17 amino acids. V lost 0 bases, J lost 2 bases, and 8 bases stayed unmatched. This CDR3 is CASSLGWRGAFTDTQYF. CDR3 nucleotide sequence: TGCGCCAGCAGCTTGGGCTGGCGGGGGGCCTTCACAGATACGCAGTATTTT.